This T cell receptor beta chain was observed in a study of T cells in Graves' hyperthyroidism and ophthalmopathy. Germline-derived CDR1 and CDR2 are MNHNS and SASEGT. CDR3 length equals 15 residues. The J segment lost 0 bases and the V segment lost 2 bases, leaving 4 bases of the junction unmatched. This clonotype showed up many times. On the basis of clinical symptoms, serum thyroxine and TRAb, thyroid ultrasound and orbital computed tomography, diagnoses were made. The CDR3 regions of TCR beta were amplified from RNA transcripts. The primer set for the first-round RT-PCR of the TCR CDR3 was HTBI. TCRdb re-called the multiplex PCR reads with MiXCR, one entry per CDR3 protein. The data hold a few hundred thousand distinct CDR3 sequences, with just under 25% observed a single time.

V and J are TRBV6-1 and TRBJ2-7, with TRBD1 identical over 7 bases. The receptor's source is a man aged 45 to 65 with Graves' hyperthyroidism. The sample taken for sequencing was blood. In nucleotides, the CDR3 is TGTGCCAGCAGTGAATCCGGGGACAGCTCCTACGAGCAGTACTTC. This codes for CASSESGDSSYEQYF.